The next 6 T cell receptor beta chains were all read from a single sample in a study of CD8+ T cells in alopecia areata. Collection of lesional scalp punch biopsies and peripheral blood was performed in alopecia areata patients. Sequencing relied on a cDNA template that was reverse transcribed from extracted RNA. Data came from immunoSEQ multiplex PCR; TCRdb stores just in-frame clones and leaves some out. The sample has some 10,000 clones, around three fifths seen once. The input for sequencing was skin, taken at week 0. The receptors were sampled from a human donor with alopecia areata.

V and J are TRBV7-2 and TRBJ1-2; D is perhaps TRBD1 (6 bases). Germline loops: CDR1 SGHTA, CDR2 FQGNSA. This CDR3 has 14 amino acids. Trimming took off 1 base at V and 8 bases at J, with 14 bases between the two ends. CDR3 in DNA: TGTGCCAGCAGCTTAGAGGGGGTAGGGAGGGGCTACACCTTC. Amino acid sequence: CASSLEGVGRGYTF.

This clone has just a few counts. The chain combines TRBV18 with TRBJ2-4; 10 bases are shared with TRBD2. The CDR3 extends over 18 amino acids. Trimming removed 3 bases from V and 0 bases from J; junction bases left unmatched: 8. The germline V gene has CDR1 KGHSH and CDR2 LQKENI. CDR3 sequence reads: CASSPGSGRNLAKNIQYF. CDR3 nucleotide sequence: TGTGCCAGCTCACCGGGTAGCGGGAGGAATCTAGCCAAAAACATTCAGTACTTC. Drawing the rest from reference TRBV18 and TRBJ2-4, the complete variable domain is NAGVMQNPRHLVRRRGQEARLRCSPMKGHSHVYWYRQLPEEGLKFMVYLQKENIIDESGMPKERFSAEFPKEGPSILRIQQVVRGDSAAYFCASSPGSGRNLAKNIQYFGAGTRLSVL.

This clone was picked up a small number of times. The V and J genes are TRBV6-1 and TRBJ1-4; the match to TRBD1 covers 8 bases. The V gene end was trimmed by 6 bases and the J gene end by 8 bases; junction bases not matched to a gene: 8. Germline CDR1 is MNHNS and CDR2 is SASEGT. The CDR3 contains 14 residues. CDR3 nucleotides: TGTGCCAGCAGCTCCAGGGGGCCAGGCGAAAAACTGTTTTTT. Translated: CASSSRGPGEKLFF.

The chain has TRBV5-6 and TRBJ2-1; the D call may be TRBD1 or TRBD2 (5 bases each). Germline V CDR1 and CDR2: SGHDT, YYEEEE. The CDR3 has 14 amino acids. Trimming removed 0 bases at V and 10 bases at J, with 14 bases between. The CDR3 nucleotides are TGTGCCAGCAGCTTGGAACTCTACGGGACGGAGCAGTTCTTC. It yields the protein CASSLELYGTEQFF. Variable domain in full (rest from reference TRBV5-6 and TRBJ2-1): DAGVTQSPTHLIKTRGQQVTLRCSPKSGHDTVSWYQQALGQGPQFIFQYYEEEERQRGNFPDRFSGHQFPNYSSELNVNALLLGDSALYLCASSLELYGTEQFFGPGTRLTVL.

The J gene is TRBJ1-1, the V gene TRBV5-1, with D unresolved. Trimming took 2 bases from V and 0 from J, leaving 5 bases between them. CDR1 is SGHRS, CDR2 YFSETQ, per germline. There are 13 residues in the CDR3. As DNA, the CDR3 is TGCGCCAGCAGCTTAGTATTGAACACTGAAGCTTTCTTT. Its translation: CASSLVLNTEAFF.

The chain links TRBV5-1 to TRBJ2-7; TRBD2 is a possible D gene (5 bases). The CDR3 runs 13 residues. CDR1 and CDR2 (germline): SGHRS, YFSETQ. The V gene lost 0 bases and the J gene lost 4 bases, with 8 bases spanning the gap. The CDR3 reads CASSLVSGYEQYF. The CDR3 nucleotides are TGCGCCAGCAGCTTGGTTTCGGGGTACGAGCAGTACTTC. Full variable domain (remainder filled in from reference TRBV5-1 and TRBJ2-7): KAGVTQTPRYLIKTRGQQVTLSCSPISGHRSVSWYQQTPGQGLQFLFEYFSETQRNKGNFPGRFSGRQFSNSRSEMNVSTLELGDSALYLCASSLVSGYEQYFGPGTRLTVT.